This paragraph covers one T cell receptor (beta chain) sequence. This clone was detected only once. Its antigen target is currently unknown. Per-base qualities were not stored, and no clone one base away is much larger. Clipping removes 4 bases from V and 0 bases from J, with 3 as the unmatched junction base count. For CDR1 and CDR2, the germline V gene (reference sequence) lists LNHDA and SQIVND. From the cysteine through the phenylalanine, the CDR3 covers 16 amino acids. Left in the record is the CDR3 DNA by itself, 48 bases read in frame from the first base. Libraries were constructed by the immunoSEQ multiplex PCR assay. Here the immuneACCESS table is served through TCRdb, limited to in-frame sequences with V and J called. Missing clones are a known gap in these copies; in checked studies unresolved V genes cover under half, and the rest lacks a known reason. This sample lists almost 550,000 clones; 75% to 85% were detected once. The top ten constitute 0.013% of the sample.

This sample stems from a study of shared T cell receptors in the human thymus (dated by TCRdb to about 2021). At the level of the whole study: The study examined how self-reactive, shared T-cell receptor alpha chains are generated in the human thymus.

These data also formed part of another study, on human thymus T cells. That second publication adds: Immunologically healthy infants undergoing open corrective cardiac surgery for congenital heart defects in Finland were used as donors. Thymus tissue was obtained as surgical resects removed during corrective cardiac surgery. Both the thymic and the peripheral blood repertoires appeared to show biased V and J gene segment usage. The related research reported highly overlapping thymic TCR repertoires among unrelated individuals. TCR alpha and beta repertoires from about eight infant thymus samples and four related peripheral blood samples were characterized in the study. Donor ages ranged from about 6 to 250 days, and the cohort comprised five or six male and a couple of female infants. Thymocytes were freed from the tissue by mechanical means and kept at -70 degrees C as pellets of about 9-30 million cells. A QIAsymphony instrument was used to extract genomic DNA from frozen cell pellets. TCRB and TCRAD loci were amplified from a standardized quantity of quality-controlled genomic DNA using the immunoSEQ multiplex PCR assay. Amplicons spanned the V(D)J region at a length sufficient to cover the CDR3 and identify V and J genes. The commercial immunoSEQ service was used to sequence amplicons on an Illumina platform. Corrections for primer bias and sequencing errors followed previously described methods, while TCRAD and TCRB definitions were based on the IMGT database. immunoSEQ Analyzer 3.0 and VDJTools were used for repertoire analysis, which covered basic statistics, V/J segment usage, diversity estimates, rarefaction and pairwise overlap. To estimate diversity, the Chao1, ChaoE, Efron-Thisted, Shannon and inverse Simpson indices were applied, and diversity was also estimated on datasets down-sampled to the smallest sample. Repertoire overlap used strict matching of CDR3 nucleotide sequence, V gene and J gene, with Jaccard-based multidimensional scaling clustering. On average, thymus samples yielded roughly 800,000 unique TCRB clonotypes, whereas blood samples yielded roughly 81,000.

The clonotype originates from a boy less than two years old with a congenital heart defect. Donor details come from another sample of the same person, matched by shared clones. Specimen: thymocytes. Recombination joined TRBV19 with TRBJ2-7; 13 bases in the middle match TRBD2. The nucleotides read TGTGCCAGTAGTAGAGGGACTAGCGGGACCTCCTACGAGCAGTACTTC. Its protein reads: CASSRGTSGTSYEQYF.